The TCR beta chain described here comes from a study of early T cells in non-severe SARS-CoV-2 infection. This clonotype showed up many times. Its antigen is still unknown. Via MiXCR, TCRdb re-called the 5' RACE reads, giving one row per CDR3 protein. This table holds 45,000 to 75,000 distinct CDR3 sequences, over 5% found once. Study observations and caveats: Matches to VDJdb favored anti-spike CD8 responses and missed private and CD4 specificities.

Germline V gives CDR1 DFQATT, CDR2 SNEGSKA (reference sequence). Trimming took 0 bases from V and 8 from J, leaving 13 bases between them. The CDR3 has 13 residues. The sequencing sample was made of whole blood. The chain joins TRBV20-1 to TRBJ1-2; tentative D call: TRBD1 (6 bases). This TCR was recovered from an adult who was a healthcare worker with PCR-confirmed SARS-CoV-2 infection or an uninfected control (not recorded which). CDR3 region: CSARDPTGMGYTF. CDR3 bases: TGCAGTGCTAGAGATCCAACAGGGATGGGCTACACCTTC.